This TCR beta chain was retrieved from a study of blood T cell repertoires in COVID-19. In the authors' methods: From reference gene primer amplification, estimates of nucleated cell counts were derived. TCRdb's copy holds only in-frame clones and misses some; the assay was immunoSEQ multiplex PCR. The DNA gave D and trimming, while V, J and clone size come from that table. The repertoire holds fewer than 500,000 clones, 86% seen once, with approximately 1.5% in the top ten. The V end was cut by 1 base, the J end by 8 bases, with 6 bases between. This CDR3 spans 12 amino acids. Germline assignment: CDR1 MGHRA and CDR2 YSYEKL.

Sequencing input: peripheral blood. The chain is built from TRBV4-1 and TRBJ2-1; D ambiguous. The sequence came from a woman younger than 45 with active or convalescent COVID-19. This CDR3 reads CASSQVSYEQFF. In nucleotides, the CDR3 is TGCGCCAGCAGCCAAGTTAGCTATGAGCAGTTCTTC.